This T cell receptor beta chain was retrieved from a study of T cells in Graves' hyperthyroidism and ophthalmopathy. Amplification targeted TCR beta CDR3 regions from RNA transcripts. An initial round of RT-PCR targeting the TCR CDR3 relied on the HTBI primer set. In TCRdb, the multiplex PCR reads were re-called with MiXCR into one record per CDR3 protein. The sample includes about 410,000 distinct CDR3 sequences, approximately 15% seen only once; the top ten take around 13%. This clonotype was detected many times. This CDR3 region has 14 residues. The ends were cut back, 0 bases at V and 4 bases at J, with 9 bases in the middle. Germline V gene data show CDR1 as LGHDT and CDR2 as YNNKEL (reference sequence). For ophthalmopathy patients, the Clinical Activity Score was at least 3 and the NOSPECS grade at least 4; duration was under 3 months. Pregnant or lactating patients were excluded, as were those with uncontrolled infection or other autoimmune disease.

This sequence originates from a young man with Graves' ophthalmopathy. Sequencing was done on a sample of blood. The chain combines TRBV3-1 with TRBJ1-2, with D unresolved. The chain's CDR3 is CASSQDEFSYGYTF. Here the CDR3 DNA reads TGTGCCAGCAGCCAAGACGAGTTCAGCTATGGCTACACCTTC.